Listed below are T cell receptor beta chains from one sample, sequenced in a study of OX40 agonist ivuxolimab in advanced cancers. The data were produced by immunoSEQ multiplex PCR, yet TCRdb's version contains in-frame clones alone and is incomplete. The sample yields nearly 70,000 clones, about 83% seen once. This material consisted of CD4+ or CD8+ T cells sorted from blood, taken in a trial of the OX40 agonist ivuxolimab. These receptor sequences come from an adult with an advanced solid tumor such as melanoma, head and neck, liver or kidney cancer. CDR3s include the opening cysteine and the closing phenylalanine or tryptophan. The order of the fields is clone size, V gene, J gene, D gene, CDR3 protein, CDR3 DNA. D genes are given only for firm matches. Clone size, where shown, is once, few, many, or a class for clones that have expanded.

>.|TRBV5-4|TRBJ2-7|.
CASSIVSSGEQYF
TGTGCCAGCAGCATTGTTTCCTCGGGAGAGCAGTACTTC
>.|TRBV7-6|TRBJ2-1|.
CASSFPVDGSSYNEQFF
TGTGCCAGCAGCTTCCCGGTTGACGGGAGCTCCTACAATGAGCAGTTCTTC
>.|TRBV6-1|TRBJ2-7|.
CASSEITGSSYEQYF
TGTGCCAGCAGCGAGATAACAGGGTCCTCCTACGAGCAGTACTTC
>.|TRBV11-2|TRBJ2-3|TRBD2
CASSRLAGEGGHTQYF
TGTGCCAGCAGCCGACTAGCGGGAGAGGGGGGGCATACGCAGTATTTT
>.|TRBV6-1|TRBJ2-1|.
CASSWGPAYNEQFF
TGTGCCAGCAGTTGGGGTCCGGCCTACAATGAGCAGTTCTTC
>.|TRBV6-5|TRBJ1-2|.
CASSYGNQYGYTF
TGTGCCAGCAGTTATGGTAATCAGTATGGCTACACCTTC
>.|TRBV30|TRBJ2-1|.
CAWTPTPTSYNEQFF
TGTGCCTGGACCCCCACCCCGACCTCCTACAATGAGCAGTTCTTC
>.|TRBV9|TRBJ2-3|TRBD2
CASRRTSGGATDTQYF
TGTGCCAGCAGACGGACTAGCGGGGGGGCCACAGATACGCAGTATTTT
>.|TRBV29-1|TRBJ2-5|.
CSVEDHGWAETQYF
TGCAGCGTTGAAGATCACGGGTGGGCAGAGACCCAGTACTTC
>.|TRBV29-1|TRBJ2-5|TRBD2
CSVEGVAAGGPGETQYF
TGCAGCGTTGAAGGTGTCGCGGCGGGAGGGCCGGGGGAGACCCAGTACTTC
>.|TRBV5-1|TRBJ2-6|.
CASSSPRAGANVLTF
TGCGCCAGCAGCTCACCCAGGGCCGGGGCCAACGTCCTGACTTTC
>.|TRBV11-2|TRBJ2-7|.
CASSAKMGGYEQYF
TGTGCCAGCAGCGCAAAGATGGGTGGGTACGAGCAGTACTTC
>.|TRBV6-5|TRBJ2-4|.
CASSYQGGENIQYF
TGTGCCAGCAGTTACCAAGGCGGGGAAAACATTCAGTACTTC
>.|TRBV30|TRBJ1-6|.
CAWQGESNSPLHF
TGTGCCTGGCAGGGAGAAAGCAATTCACCCCTCCACTTT
>many|TRBV4-2|TRBJ1-6|.
CASSQEGSSYNSPLHF
TGTGCCAGCAGCCAAGAGGGGAGCTCCTATAATTCACCCCTCCACTTT
>.|TRBV5-5|TRBJ1-1|.
CASSLREVNTEAFF
TGTGCCAGCAGCTTGCGCGAGGTGAACACTGAAGCTTTCTTT
>.|TRBV4-1|TRBJ2-6|TRBD1
CASSPSRTGNSGANVLTF
TGCGCCAGCAGCCCCTCCCGGACAGGGAACTCTGGGGCCAACGTCCTGACTTTC
>.|TRBV5-1|TRBJ2-5|TRBD1
CASSPGQGETQYF
TGCGCCAGCAGCCCGGGACAGGGAGAGACCCAGTACTTC